This TCR beta chain was observed in a study of neurological immune-mediated disorders (dated by TCRdb to 2018 to 2020). In the study overall: Among the approximately 35 multiple sclerosis patients, relapsing-remitting MS accounted for around 30 and secondary progressive MS accounted for 3. The approximately 110 TCR-beta libraries included longitudinal samples, technical triplicates and paired sorted CD4+ and CD8+ T-cell subsets alongside PBMC samples. The cohort included about 70 subjects: around 15 with HAM/TSP, about 34 with multiple sclerosis, and 20 or so healthy controls. Peripheral blood TCR-beta repertoires from patients with HTLV-I-associated myelopathy (HAM/TSP), patients with multiple sclerosis, and healthy controls were compared in the study using UMI-based sequencing. Beyond this particular receptor, the publication reports: No clinical or MRI features were associated with the MS cluster, and the authors said that larger cohorts are needed. In phylogenetic analysis, the repertoires of 18 of 34 MS patients grouped into a cluster of related CDR3 sequences, which suggests a possible signature at the repertoire level. Expanded clones from different subjects shared no identical CDR3 amino acid sequences, which suggests that TCR-beta repertoires were private in all groups. TCR clonal expansion was highest in HAM/TSP patients and lowest in MS patients, with MS patients falling below even healthy controls.

For the sorted-subset TCR libraries, the starting material was over 950,000 sorted CD4+ or CD8+ T cells. The multiple sclerosis patients were enrolled in a US clinical protocol that evaluated disease progression with magnetic resonance imaging. Peripheral blood underwent Ficoll-Hypaque density gradient centrifugation to isolate PBMCs, which were then cryopreserved in liquid nitrogen. Paired sorted CD4+ and CD8+ subsets came from healthy controls, HAM/TSP patients and MS patients. This clonotype is identified as medium-sized (0.01 to 0.1%). The antigen this receptor binds is unknown. No clone much larger than this one lies a single base away; base qualities are absent. Measured from the cysteine to the phenylalanine, the CDR3 is 17 residues long. The CDR3 DNA has 51 bases and is translated from base 1. Taken from the germline V gene, the CDR1 and CDR2 loops are SGHRS and YFSETQ. V has 0 bases trimmed and J has 2 bases trimmed; junction bases matching no gene number 11.

cDNA was synthesized by template-switch 5'RACE using a primer with a 10-nucleotide random unique molecular identifier that tagged each TCR transcript. Every sequencing run covered 15-18 subjects and yielded more than 160 million TCR-beta sequences. The RNeasy kit was used for extraction of total RNA. The KAPA Real-time Library Amplification kit was used to amplify TCR-beta VDJ regions with primers targeting the TCR constant region and the 5'RACE anchor. Sample indexes and Illumina adaptors were added in a first PCR, and a second PCR then increased library yield. After purification with Ampure beads, the TCR product of roughly 650 bp was size-selected on a 2% E-gel SizeSelection system. Before pooling, library quality was assessed on a Bioanalyzer, concentration was determined with Qubit, and library quantification was performed with the Kapa Library Quantification kit. Libraries were sequenced paired-end 2 x 150 bp on an Illumina HiSeq 2500. To increase sequence diversity, about 23-30% phiX was spiked into each library pool. For the original study's pipeline: The quality-filtered reads were processed with the UMI-based MiGEC pipeline, whose error correction step removed more than 80% of the raw TCR sequences. VDJ genes were aligned to IMGT germline references, and each clonotype was defined by a unique CDR3 amino acid sequence together with V-J genes. Clonal expansion, Shannon diversity and CDR3 relatedness (CalcPairwiseDistances, ClusterSamples) were evaluated with VDJtools, and phylogenetic trees were built with CLCbio workbench. Clones with at least 8 unique UMIs were defined as expanded, with this threshold being based on coefficient-of-variation modelling across technical triplicates. Clones were called with MiXCR by TCRdb after fastp trimmed the public reads at Q25, and only in-frame beta chains were retained. All rows with the same CDR3 protein become a single entry with the most common DNA and genes. TCRdb's processing, not the authors', yielded these V and J calls. In this sample the table shows 10,000 to 12,000 distinct CDR3 sequences, more than 20% of which occur a single time. The ten biggest clones cover roughly an eighth of the sample.

The origin of this receptor is a woman between 40 and 50 years old with multiple sclerosis. The sequenced material came from CD8+ T cells from blood. This chain is built from TRBV5-1 and TRBJ2-7, and 7 junction bases match TRBD2. CDR3 sequence: CASSLELMASGTYEQYF. The DNA sequence follows: TGCGCCAGCAGCTTGGAACTGATGGCTAGCGGAACCTACGAGCAGTACTTC. Beyond the CDR3, the reference TRBV5-1 and TRBJ2-7 genes provide the residues; the full variable domain reads: KAGVTQTPRYLIKTRGQQVTLSCSPISGHRSVSWYQQTPGQGLQFLFEYFSETQRNKGNFPGRFSGRQFSNSRSEMNVSTLELGDSALYLCASSLELMASGTYEQYFGPGTRLTVT.